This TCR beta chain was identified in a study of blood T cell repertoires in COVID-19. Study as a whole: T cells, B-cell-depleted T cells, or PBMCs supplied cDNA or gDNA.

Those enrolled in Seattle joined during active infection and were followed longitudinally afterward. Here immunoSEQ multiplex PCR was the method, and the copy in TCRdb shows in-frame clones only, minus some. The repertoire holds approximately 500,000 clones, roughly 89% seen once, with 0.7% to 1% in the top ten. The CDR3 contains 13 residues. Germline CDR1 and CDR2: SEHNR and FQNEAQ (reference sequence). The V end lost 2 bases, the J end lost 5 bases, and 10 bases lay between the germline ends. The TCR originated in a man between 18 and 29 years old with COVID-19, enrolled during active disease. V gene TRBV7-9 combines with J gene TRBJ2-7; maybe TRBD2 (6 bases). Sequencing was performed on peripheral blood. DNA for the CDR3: TGTGCCAGCAGCTTACGGGGGATCGACGAGCAGTACTTC. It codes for CASSLRGIDEQYF.